This T cell receptor beta chain was observed in a study of OX40 agonist ivuxolimab in advanced cancers. Study as a whole: People in dose escalation had one of these cancers: hepatocellular carcinoma, melanoma, renal cell or head and neck cancer. Whole-study results and caveats: The 0.1-3.0 mg/kg partial responders had among the lowest clonal expansion.

Anyone with autoimmune disease history or systemic immunosuppression was excluded. Drawing of blood for sampling happened at baseline, at cycle 4 day 1, and at cycle 7 day 1. Comments on this clone: The antigen remains unidentified.

The assay was immunoSEQ multiplex PCR, and TCRdb's table has in-frame clones only and misses some. The sample has 55,000 to 70,000 clones; roughly 83% are singletons. This CDR3 spans 15 amino acids. CDR1 is SGHNT, CDR2 YENEEA, per germline. The V and J ends lost 2 bases and 5 bases respectively, with 16 bases between them. The receptor was isolated from an adult with an advanced solid tumor such as melanoma, head and neck, liver or kidney cancer. The source material was CD4+ or CD8+ T cells sorted from blood, sampled in a trial of the OX40 agonist ivuxolimab. The chain carries TRBV11-3 and TRBJ2-7, with D perhaps TRBD1 (6 bases). CDR3 bases: TGTGCCAGCAGCTTAACAGGGTCCCTCATCCACGAGCAGTACTTC. This codes for CASSLTGSLIHEQYF.